This TCR beta chain was profiled in a study of T-cell memory formation after mild COVID-19. Regarding the study as a whole: Nothing showed for sure that second-wave clones peaking on day 37 were SARS-CoV-2 specific. Clones that shrank (day 15 to 85) were balanced CD4/CD8, whereas later expanders leaned CD4+. Certain responding clones were present in pre-infection memory, suggesting participation of cross-reactive memory. Contracting clones localized mainly to CM and EM when CD4+ and mainly to EMRA when CD8+.

The V gene's germline CDR1 is SGHRS and CDR2 YFSETQ. The length of the CDR3 is 13 residues. V dropped 4 bases and J dropped 4 bases, with 12 bases sitting between them. As to this clonotype: The antigen is unknown.

TCRdb re-called the 5' RACE reads through MiXCR, storing one row per CDR3 protein. Among some 340,000 distinct CDR3 sequences listed, approximately 12% were seen once. Sequenced: PBMCs or a T cell subset sorted from them (not recorded which). The TCR was taken from a man between 18 and 35 years old who had mild COVID-19 (a few samples of this study predate the infection). Cell type and time point are not known. The chain has TRBV5-1 and TRBJ2-7; the D gene is possibly TRBD2 (6 bases). The CDR3, as DNA: TGCGCCAGCAGCCTCATCGGGGGTTACGAGCAGTACTTC. It specifies CASSLIGGYEQYF.